A single sample is the source of the 28 T cell receptor beta chains below, sequenced in a study of CD8+ T cells in alopecia areata. As the sequencing template, cDNA was produced by extracting RNA and reverse transcribing it. This table comes from immunoSEQ multiplex PCR, and its TCRdb copy is limited to in-frame clones, with some not included. The table shows some 200,000 clones, with roughly three fifths occurring only once. Sequencing was performed on CD8+ T cells sorted from blood. Source of these receptors: a human donor in good health.

DNA for the CDR3: TGTGCCAGCAGCTTAGGGTTTCGGGGGAGGAGCAATCAGCCCCAGCATTTT. Encoded protein: CASSLGFRGRSNQPQHF. The chain recombines TRBV7-2 with TRBJ1-5, with TRBD1 as a possible D gene (5 bases). Trimming took 1 base from V and 1 from J, leaving 14 bases between them. This CDR3 has 17 residues. Germline V CDR1 and CDR2: SGHTA, FQGNSA.

The chain couples TRBV14 to TRBJ1-2; the D is unclear. The CDR3 is made up of 14 amino acids. Germline lookup yields CDR1 SGHDN and CDR2 FVKESK. Trimming shortened V by 4 bases and J by 4 bases, and 13 bases separated the two germline ends. The CDR3: CASSPVGRVYGYTF. CDR3 coding DNA: TGTGCCAGCAGCCCCGTAGGACGGGTCTATGGCTACACCTTC.

Worth noting for this clone: Other DNA variants within this sample encode the same CDR3. The gene calls are TRBV30 and TRBJ1-1; D gene unclear. Trimming stripped 0 bases from V and 0 bases from J, with 8 bases between. Germline CDR1 and CDR2: GTSNPN and SVGIG (reference sequence). This CDR3 contains 14 residues. The CDR3, as DNA: TGTGCCTGGAGTGTATTACGGATGAACACTGAAGCTTTCTTT. Translated, it gives CAWSVLRMNTEAFF.

The chain carries TRBV7-6 and TRBJ2-3; D is undetermined. CDR3 length: 14 residues. Trimming pared 4 bases from V and 0 bases from J, leaving 8 bases between. Germline CDR1 reads SGHVS; CDR2 reads FNYEAQ. The DNA of the CDR3 is TGTGCCAGCAGCTCGCACACTAGCACAGATACGCAGTATTTT. Protein: CASSSHTSTDTQYF.

V gene TRBV4-1 combines with J gene TRBJ2-7, with D perhaps TRBD1 or TRBD2 (5 bases each). The CDR3 is 14 residues long. V was trimmed by 4 bases and J by 0 bases, leaving 10 bases between them. The germline gives CDR1 MGHRA, CDR2 YSYEKL. CDR3 region: CASSLRDDSYEQYF. The CDR3 nucleotides read TGCGCCAGCAGCCTCCGGGACGACTCCTACGAGCAGTACTTC.

CDR3 residues: CASSSTGGTDTQYF. As DNA, the CDR3 is TGTGCCAGCAGCTCCACGGGTGGCACAGATACGCAGTATTTT. This rearrangement joins TRBV11-2 to TRBJ2-3, with unresolved D. Germline-derived CDR1 and CDR2 are SGHAT and FQNNGV. V was shortened by 4 bases and J by 1 base, with 9 bases between the two germline ends. This CDR3 contains 14 residues.

The chain recombines TRBV25-1 with TRBJ1-5; D possibly corresponds to TRBD1 (6 bases). The CDR3 length is 12 residues. The germline V gene encodes CDR1 MGHDK and CDR2 SYGVNS. Trimming shortened V by 3 bases and J by 7 bases, and 7 bases separated the two germline ends. CDR3 sequence reads: CASSDGGQPQHF. The DNA for the CDR3 is TGTGCCAGCAGTGACGGGGGCCAGCCCCAGCATTTT.

The chain has TRBV5-1 and TRBJ2-5; 13 bases are a match to TRBD2. V lost 4 bases to trimming and J lost 5 bases; unmatched junction nucleotides: 11. CDR1 is SGHRS, CDR2 YFSETQ, per germline. This CDR3 has 17 residues. The CDR3, as DNA: TGCGCCAGCAGCCCCGGACTAGCGGGGGATATGAGGGAGACCCAGTACTTC. Protein: CASSPGLAGDMRETQYF.

The chain carries TRBV15 and TRBJ2-7; D not resolved. CDR3 size: 13 residues. Trimming stripped 3 bases from V and 3 bases from J, with 9 bases between. Germline V gene data show CDR1 as LNHNV and CDR2 as YYDKDF (reference sequence). CDR3 sequence: CATSSGTNYEQYF. The DNA of the CDR3 is TGTGCCACCAGCAGCGGAACAAACTACGAGCAGTACTTC.

In DNA form, the CDR3 reads TGTGCCAGCAGCCTGGGACAGGGAGCCTACAATGAGCAGTTCTTC. Residues: CASSLGQGAYNEQFF. The chain recombines TRBV5-6 with TRBJ2-1, with 9 positions matching TRBD1. Germline V gives CDR1 SGHDT, CDR2 YYEEEE. The CDR3 has 15 residues. With V trimmed by 4 bases and J by 2 bases, 4 bases remained unmatched.

The chain couples TRBV27 to TRBJ1-6; D call uncertain. The CDR3 contains 13 residues. Between the trimmed V and J ends, which lost 4 bases and 5 bases, there was a span of 6 bases. CDR1 is MNHEY, CDR2 SMNVEV, per germline (reference sequence). The CDR3 DNA reads as TGTGCCAGCAGTTCCCGGGATAATTCACCCCTCCACTTT. Its translation is CASSSRDNSPLHF.

This clone was seen more than once but under ten times. The chain combines TRBV30 with TRBJ1-2; D perhaps matches TRBD1 (5 bases). Deletions cut 2 bases from V and 0 bases from J, with 10 bases between. Germline CDR1 is GTSNPN and CDR2 is SVGIG (reference sequence). The CDR3 runs 14 residues. The CDR3: CAWSPLGPNYGYTF. The CDR3 region has the DNA TGTGCCTGGAGTCCGCTGGGGCCTAACTATGGCTACACCTTC.

V is TRBV5-6 and J is TRBJ2-5, with a possible D match to TRBD1 (6 bases). Deletions cut 0 bases from V and 14 bases from J, with 14 bases between. The V gene's germline CDR1 is SGHDT and CDR2 YYEEEE. The CDR3 runs to 12 residues. CDR3 nucleotides: TGTGCCAGCAGCTTGGGTCACGAGGGACAATACTTC. Its translation is CASSLGHEGQYF.

This clone came up a few times. This chain uses TRBV29-1 with TRBJ2-7; D is ambiguous. Germline CDR1 and CDR2: SQVTM and ANQGSEA. The CDR3 extends over 15 amino acids. The ends were cut back, 6 bases at V and 4 bases at J, with 22 bases in the middle. CDR3 amino acids: CSVRISEVPQYEQYF. The CDR3 DNA follows: TGCAGCGTCCGTATATCGGAAGTCCCTCAGTACGAGCAGTACTTC.

This chain links TRBV4-1 with TRBJ2-2; no reliable D call. Trimming pared 1 base from V and 0 bases from J, leaving 9 bases between. The CDR3 spans 16 residues. The V gene's germline CDR1 is MGHRA and CDR2 YSYEKL. The CDR3 reads CASSQAERPNTGELFF. CDR3 nucleotide sequence: TGCGCCAGCAGCCAAGCGGAAAGACCGAACACCGGGGAGCTGTTTTTT.

V and J are TRBV6-6 and TRBJ2-2; D is unresolved. This CDR3 region has 12 residues. Looked up from germline, CDR1 is MNHNY and CDR2 is SVGAGI (reference sequence). With 11 bases removed from V and 4 bases from J, the gap between germline ends came to 11 bases. CDR3 sequence (DNA): TGTGCCGTCGAGTTGGTCACCGGGGAGCTGTTTTTT. Protein product: CAVELVTGELFF.

The chain uses TRBV13 and TRBJ1-3; possible D gene TRBD1, 6 bases. V gave up 6 bases and J gave up 1 base, with 7 bases separating them. Looked up from germline, CDR1 is PRHDT and CDR2 is FYEKMQ (reference sequence). The CDR3 is 13 residues long. The CDR3 loop is CASRTGSGNTIYF. The CDR3 nucleotides are TGTGCCAGCAGAACAGGGTCTGGAAACACCATATATTTT.

The CDR3 DNA sequence: TGTGCCAGCAGTTTGGGGCCGGGTCCTCCTGCCTACGAGCAGTACTTC. As protein: CASSLGPGPPAYEQYF. The V and J genes are TRBV6-5 and TRBJ2-7, with a weak D call TRBD1 (5 bases). V lost 4 bases to trimming and J lost 2 bases, with 18 bases between them. The CDR3 contains 16 residues. Germline CDR1 MNHEY, CDR2 SVGAGI.

This clone was counted a few times. The chain uses TRBV7-9 and TRBJ1-1; possible D gene TRBD1, 5 bases. The CDR3 totals 13 residues. Between the trimmed V and J ends, which lost 5 bases and 2 bases, there was a span of 9 bases. The germline V gene has CDR1 SEHNR and CDR2 FQNEAQ (reference sequence). The DNA of the CDR3 is TGTGCCAGCAGCCGTGGGGCTAACACTGAAGCTTTCTTT. Protein sequence: CASSRGANTEAFF. Together with reference TRBV7-9 and TRBJ1-1, the CDR3 gives the full variable domain: DTGVSQNPRHKITKRGQNVTFRCDPISEHNRLYWYRQTLGQGPEFLTYFQNEAQLEKSRLLSDRFSAERPKGSFSTLEIQRTEQGDSAMYLCASSRGANTEAFFGQGTRLTVV.

The rearrangement joins TRBV5-6 to TRBJ2-5, with 11 nucleotides matching TRBD2. The CDR3 runs to 16 residues. J lost 5 bases, V lost 0 bases, and 6 bases had no gene match. The germline CDR1 and CDR2 sequences are SGHDT and YYEEEE. CDR3 coding DNA: TGTGCCAGCAGCTTGGAGGCTAGCGGGGGGAAGGAGACCCAGTACTTC. Amino acid sequence: CASSLEASGGKETQYF.

J is TRBJ2-7 and V is TRBV4-1; D possibly corresponds to TRBD2 (5 bases). With 4 bases removed from V and 7 bases from J, the gap between germline ends came to 17 bases. The germline CDR1 and CDR2 sequences are MGHRA and YSYEKL. The CDR3 totals 14 residues. The DNA for the CDR3 is TGCGCCAGCAGCCCGACGATAACTTGGAGGGAGCAGTACTTC. It yields the protein CASSPTITWREQYF.

This chain joins TRBV30 and TRBJ1-6; D is unresolved. Germline values: CDR1 GTSNPN, CDR2 SVGIG (reference sequence). V lost 4 bases and J lost 7, with 20 bases in between. This CDR3 spans 16 amino acids. The CDR3 DNA reads TGTGCCTGGATGAAGGGCGATCCCAGAATCAATTCACCCCTCCACTTT. Translated, it gives CAWMKGDPRINSPLHF. Using reference TRBV30 and TRBJ1-6 for the parts outside the CDR3, the full variable domain is SQTIHQWPATLVQPVGSPLSLECTVEGTSNPNLYWYRQAAGRGLQLLFYSVGIGQISSEVPQNLSASRPQDRQFILSSKKLLLSDSGFYLCAWMKGDPRINSPLHFGNGTRLTVT.

This clone was detected only a few times. The rearrangement uses TRBV4-2 and TRBJ2-5; 8 nucleotides match TRBD2. The CDR3 has 17 amino acids. Trimming removed 0 bases from V and 5 bases from J; junction bases left unmatched: 11. Germline V CDR1 and CDR2: LGHNA, YNFKEQ. CDR3 loop: CASSQDWSSGGAETQYF. CDR3 coding DNA: TGTGCCAGCAGCCAAGATTGGAGCAGCGGGGGCGCGGAGACCCAGTACTTC.

The chain is built from TRBV29-1 and TRBJ2-7; tentatively, D is TRBD1 (6 bases). The CDR3 is made up of 15 amino acids. V lost 1 base, J lost 0 bases, and 13 bases lay in between. Germline-derived CDR1 and CDR2 are SQVTM and ANQGSEA. CDR3 in DNA: TGCAGCGTTGAAGGGTCGAGGGGGAACTCCTACGAGCAGTACTTC. Translation gives CSVEGSRGNSYEQYF.

In its sample, this clone was seen a few times. The DNA of the CDR3 is TGCGCCAGCAGCGCGGGACTAGCGGGGAAGAGTGAGCAGTTCTTC. Its protein is CASSAGLAGKSEQFF. The V gene is TRBV5-1, the J gene TRBJ2-1, with 13 bases lining up with TRBD2. V was clipped by 4 bases and J by 9 bases; unmatched bases: 7. The CDR3 covers 15 residues. The germline V gene encodes CDR1 SGHRS and CDR2 YFSETQ. The full variable domain, completed using reference TRBV5-1 and TRBJ2-1, is KAGVTQTPRYLIKTRGQQVTLSCSPISGHRSVSWYQQTPGQGLQFLFEYFSETQRNKGNFPGRFSGRQFSNSRSEMNVSTLELGDSALYLCASSAGLAGKSEQFFGPGTRLTVL.

The chain joins TRBV6-1 to TRBJ2-2; D call uncertain. Per germline, CDR1 MNHNS and CDR2 SASEGT. The CDR3 loop spans 16 amino acids. V was clipped by 3 bases and J by 0 bases, with 11 bases between them. Here the CDR3 reads CASSDLPGANTGELFF. CDR3 in DNA: TGTGCCAGCAGTGACTTGCCAGGCGCGAACACCGGGGAGCTGTTTTTT.

V gene TRBV18 combines with J gene TRBJ2-5, with D tentatively TRBD1 (6 bases). V gave up 5 bases and J gave up 2 bases, with 15 bases separating them. This CDR3 contains 15 residues. Germline-derived CDR1 and CDR2 are KGHSH and LQKENI. CDR3 sequence reads: CASSAADSGQETQYF. CDR3 nucleotide sequence: TGTGCCAGCTCAGCGGCGGACAGCGGACAAGAGACCCAGTACTTC.

The chain recombines TRBV27 with TRBJ1-5; D ambiguous. This CDR3 is 15 amino acids long. Germline V gene sequence: CDR1 MNHEY, CDR2 SMNVEV (reference sequence). The V and J ends lost 2 bases and 2 bases respectively, with 10 bases between them. CDR3 bases: TGTGCCAGCAGTTTAAACGGTGACGGCAATCAGCCCCAGCATTTT. Translating gives CASSLNGDGNQPQHF.